The 31 T cell receptor beta chains given below trace back to one sample, sequenced in a study of molecular identifiers for immune sequencing clone quantification listed by TCRdb under 2018. The library was obtained by PCR. TCRdb lists the instrument as NextSeq 500. The public reads were run again by TCRdb, first through fastp at Q25 and then through MiXCR, and only productive beta chains were kept. Each CDR3 protein appears once, grouped with its most common genes and DNA. The sample records about 630,000 distinct CDR3 sequences, about 25% of which are singletons. The ten largest clones add up to 0.75% to 0.8% of the sample. Material: naive CD8+ T cells from blood, with Jurkat cell RNA spiked in. Read against the paper, the sample's cell subset or site label means: FACS-sorted CD8+CD4-CCR7+CD45RA+ naive T cells. These receptors were obtained from a human donor in good health. Some libraries in this study had Jurkat cell RNA spiked in.

The sample holds one count of this clonotype. No DNA is shown, since the ends of the CDR3 on it are uncertain; the CDR3 is the one TCRdb lists. This chain connects TRBV7-3 to TRBJ1-3. The V gene's germline CDR1 is SGHTA and CDR2 FQGTGA. The CDR3 is 13 amino acids in total, end residues counted. CDR3 residues: CASSVGPGNTIHF.

This clonotype came up once. A read error is likely, as this CDR3 ends without the conserved phenylalanine or tryptophan. This chain joins TRBV29-1 and TRBJ1-5; the match to TRBD1 covers 9 bases. The germline V gene encodes CDR1 SQVTM and CDR2 ANQGSEA. Trimming cost V 4 bases and J 1 base; bases outside gene matches: 2. The CDR3 has 14 residues. The CDR3 here is CSVGTGESNQPQHL. As DNA, the CDR3 is TGCAGCGTTGGGACAGGGGAGAGCAATCAGCCCCAGCATTTG.

The chain uses TRBV6-5 and TRBJ1-4; possibly TRBD1 for D (6 bases). The length of the CDR3 is 16 residues. V lost 0 bases and J lost 0, with 8 bases in between. Germline lookup yields CDR1 MNHEY and CDR2 SVGAGI. The CDR3 coding sequence is TGTGCCAGCAGTTACTCGAACAGGGCAACTAATGAAAAACTGTTTTTT. Encoded protein: CASSYSNRATNEKLFF.

On this clonotype: A read error may be the cause here, since a much bigger clone is one base away. The J gene is TRBJ2-7, the V gene TRBV20-1, with unresolved D. Per the germline V gene, CDR1 is DFQATT and CDR2 is SNEGSKA (reference sequence). The CDR3 spans 13 residues. CDR3 nucleotides: TGCAGTGCCCTGTCGGAGACCTCCTACGTGCAGTACTTC. Translating it yields CSALSETSYVQYF.

This chain uses TRBV28 with TRBJ2-2; 7 bases align to TRBD1. CDR1 and CDR2 (germline): MDHEN, SYDVKM. The CDR3 extends over 16 amino acids. Trimming at V came to 3 bases and at J to 1 base, leaving 5 bases not matched to a gene. CDR3 bases: TGTGCCAGCAGTTTTGAAGGGACAGAGAACACCGGGGAGCTGTTTTTT. It translates to CASSFEGTENTGELFF.

In this sample, this clonotype turned up many times. The chain recombines TRBV20-1 with TRBJ2-7; D may be TRBD1 (5 bases). Germline V lookup: CDR1 DFQATT, CDR2 SNEGSKA (reference sequence). Trimming stripped 2 bases from V and 2 bases from J, with 10 bases between. The CDR3 contains 13 residues. The CDR3 nucleotides read TGCAGTGCTAGATCGCAGGGCACCTACGAGCAGTACTTC. Encoded protein: CSARSQGTYEQYF.

Only a few counts were recorded for this clonotype. The rearrangement links TRBV20-1 to TRBJ1-2; D ambiguous. From germline, CDR1 is DFQATT and CDR2 SNEGSKA (reference sequence). There are 15 residues in the CDR3. V lost 0 bases and J 1 base, leaving 12 bases between the germline ends. The CDR3 region is CSARDPPAGNYGYTF. Written as DNA, the CDR3 is TGCAGTGCTAGAGATCCCCCCGCCGGTAACTATGGCTACACCTTC.

This chain links TRBV7-6 with TRBJ2-1; D is unclear. Germline CDR1 SGHVS, CDR2 FNYEAQ. The ends were cut back, 2 bases at V and 10 bases at J, with 15 bases in the middle. The CDR3 is 14 residues long. CDR3 in amino acids: CASSLSGGPGEQFF. In DNA, the CDR3 is TGTGCCAGCAGCTTATCCGGCGGACCTGGGGAGCAGTTCTTC.

The rearrangement joins TRBV28 to TRBJ2-7; D may be TRBD1 or TRBD2 (5 bases each). Between the trimmed V and J ends, which lost 6 bases and 5 bases, there was a span of 23 bases. The CDR3 length is 16 residues. In germline, CDR1 is MDHEN, CDR2 SYDVKM. In DNA, the CDR3 is TGTGCCAGCAGCCCCACGGGGACGACCGCCTCACACGAGCAGTACTTC. Amino acids: CASSPTGTTASHEQYF.

This clonotype was recorded at least ten times. This chain joins TRBV30 and TRBJ1-1; unclear D gene. V was clipped by 8 bases and J by 1 base, with 8 bases between them. Germline V gives CDR1 GTSNPN, CDR2 SVGIG (reference sequence). This CDR3 is built from 11 residues. This CDR3 reads CASHGNTEAFF. The CDR3, as DNA: TGTGCCAGTCACGGGAACACTGAAGCTTTCTTT.

The rearrangement joins TRBV4-3 to TRBJ1-3, with a tentative D call TRBD1 (6 bases). The CDR3 is 15 residues long. Germline V gene data show CDR1 as LGHNA and CDR2 as YSLEER. Trimming took 4 bases from V and 2 from J, leaving 12 bases between them. CDR3 DNA sequence: TGCGCCAGCAGCCGGGGAGGGACAACTGGAAACACCATATATTTT. Its protein product is CASSRGGTTGNTIYF.

The chain couples TRBV6-5 to TRBJ2-3; D remains ambiguous. Germline CDR1 MNHEY, CDR2 SVGAGI. CDR3 length equals 13 residues. Trimming left V 0 bases short and J 5 bases short, with 6 bases between. The CDR3 sequence is CASSYSGKDTQYF. The CDR3 DNA sequence: TGTGCCAGCAGTTACTCGGGAAAAGATACGCAGTATTTT.

V and J are TRBV11-2 and TRBJ1-2; D remains unclear. The V gene's germline CDR1 is SGHAT and CDR2 FQNNGV. V lost 1 base to trimming and J lost 4 bases, with 7 bases between them. This CDR3 has 13 residues. The CDR3 protein is CASSLARSYGYTF. DNA of the CDR3: TGTGCCAGCAGCTTAGCTCGGAGCTATGGCTACACCTTC.

In its sample, this clonotype was seen a few times. The gene calls are TRBV20-1 and TRBJ2-1; 8 bases match TRBD1. The CDR3 totals 15 residues. From germline, CDR1 is DFQATT and CDR2 SNEGSKA (reference sequence). V lost 8 bases and J lost 4; bases outside the gene matches: 13. For the CDR3, the DNA is TGCAGTACAACAGACAGGGGACGCCTTTACAATGAGCAGTTCTTC. The encoded protein is CSTTDRGRLYNEQFF.

This clonotype was seen a handful of times. The CDR3 sequence is CASRSGPNTGELFF. DNA for the CDR3: TGCGCCAGCAGATCGGGACCGAACACCGGGGAGCTGTTTTTT. This chain joins TRBV5-1 and TRBJ2-2; D possibly matches TRBD1 or TRBD2 (5 bases each). The CDR3 loop spans 14 amino acids. Germline CDR1 is SGHRS and CDR2 is YFSETQ. With 5 bases removed from V and 0 bases from J, the gap between germline ends came to 8 bases.

Regarding this clonotype: A read error may explain this, as a much larger clone is one base away. The chain has TRBV7-9 and TRBJ2-7; 7 bases line up with TRBD1. CDR1 and CDR2 from the germline V gene are SEHNR and FQNEAQ (reference sequence). The CDR3 is 15 amino acids. The CDR3 sequence: CARSSGQDSSYEQYF. The CDR3 DNA sequence: TGTGCCCGCAGCTCCGGACAGGACAGCTCCTACGAGCAGTACTTC.

This clonotype showed up just a few times. The chain uses TRBV7-2 and TRBJ1-4; 7 bases map to TRBD1. Trimming at V came to 2 bases and at J to 6 bases, leaving 9 bases not matched to a gene. This CDR3 region has 16 residues. CDR1 SGHTA and CDR2 FQGNSA come from the germline V gene. Here the CDR3 reads CASSLSPRQGHEKLFF. The CDR3 DNA follows: TGTGCCAGCAGCTTATCCCCTCGACAGGGCCATGAAAAACTGTTTTTT. Based on the CDR3 plus reference TRBV7-2 and TRBJ1-4, the full variable domain is GAGVSQSPSNKVTEKGKDVELRCDPISGHTALYWYRQSLGQGLEFLIYFQGNSAPDKSGLPSDRFSAERTGGSVSTLTIQRTQQEDSAVYLCASSLSPRQGHEKLFFGSGTQLSVL.

This clonotype showed up many times. The V gene is TRBV29-1, the J gene TRBJ1-1; TRBD1 matches 7 bases. Per the germline V gene, CDR1 is SQVTM and CDR2 is ANQGSEA. J gave up 0 bases and V 7 bases, and 5 bases lay outside the gene matches. The CDR3 is made up of 13 amino acids. The CDR3, as DNA: TGCAGCGCCATGACAGGGTTGAACACTGAAGCTTTCTTT. It is translated as CSAMTGLNTEAFF.

The chain is built from TRBV23-1 and TRBJ1-6; tentatively, D is TRBD1 (5 bases). TRBV23-1 is an open reading frame whose function is uncertain. V lost 0 bases and J 0 bases, leaving 15 bases between the germline ends. CDR3 length: 19 amino acids. This CDR3 reads CASSQSPLGGCSYNSPLHF. CDR3 nucleotides: TGCGCCAGCAGTCAATCACCTTTGGGGGGGTGCTCCTATAATTCACCCCTCCACTTT.

This clonotype has more than one count but fewer than ten. CDR3 in amino acids: CASSLGGAGLNTGELFF. In DNA form, the CDR3 reads TGCGCCAGCAGCTTGGGGGGCGCAGGACTAAACACCGGGGAGCTGTTTTTT. The chain joins TRBV5-1 to TRBJ2-2, with a weak D call TRBD2 (6 bases). CDR1 is SGHRS and CDR2 is YFSETQ in the germline V gene. V gave up 0 bases and J gave up 2 bases, with 14 bases separating them. There are 17 residues in the CDR3. The full variable domain, with the rest looked up from reference TRBV5-1 and TRBJ2-2, is KAGVTQTPRYLIKTRGQQVTLSCSPISGHRSVSWYQQTPGQGLQFLFEYFSETQRNKGNFPGRFSGRQFSNSRSEMNVSTLELGDSALYLCASSLGGAGLNTGELFFGEGSRLTVL.

This clonotype was seen many times. The chain is built from TRBV7-9 and TRBJ1-1; the D is unclear. V lost 4 bases and J lost 2, with 20 bases in between. The germline CDR1 and CDR2 sequences are SEHNR and FQNEAQ (reference sequence). The CDR3 is 17 amino acids. Here the CDR3 reads CASSSSLGYEVNTEAFF. In DNA form, the CDR3 reads TGTGCCAGCAGCTCTAGTCTTGGTTACGAGGTTAACACTGAAGCTTTCTTT.

Only a few counts were recorded for this clonotype. The chain combines TRBV27 with TRBJ1-1; TRBD1 might be the D (5 bases). The CDR3 has 15 amino acids. Germline CDR1 is MNHEY and CDR2 is SMNVEV (reference sequence). The V end was cut by 6 bases, the J end by 5 bases, with 19 bases between. CDR3 DNA: TGTGCCAGCAGCCCCGTGGGGGGATGGGGGACTGAAGCTTTCTTT. Protein sequence: CASSPVGGWGTEAFF.

This clonotype was observed many times. The CDR3 DNA reads TGCGCCAGCAGCCAAGTACAGGGATGGACCGGGGAGCTGTTTTTT. Translation: CASSQVQGWTGELFF. This chain uses TRBV4-1 with TRBJ2-2, with D perhaps TRBD1 (6 bases). This CDR3 has 15 amino acids. Germline V gives CDR1 MGHRA, CDR2 YSYEKL. V gave up 1 base and J gave up 5 bases, with 11 bases separating them.

Concerning this clonotype: Sequence at one end of the junction differs from germline and may be a read error. This chain uses TRBV4-3 with TRBJ1-1, with 12 bases aligning to TRBD1. CDR3 size: 17 residues. From germline, CDR1 is LGHNA and CDR2 YSLEER. The CDR3 spells CASSQGDRGLVETAAFF. The CDR3 nucleotides are TGCGCCAGCAGCCAAGGGGACAGGGGGCTAGTGGAGACTGCAGCTTTCTTT.

Worth noting for this clonotype: This could be a read error, since a much larger clone is one nucleotide away. The V gene is TRBV29-1, the J gene TRBJ1-1; D not resolved. Germline loops: CDR1 SQVTM, CDR2 ANQGSEA. The CDR3 has 11 amino acids. The CDR3 nucleotides are TGCAGCGTCCCTCTGAACACTGGAGCTTTCTTT. Encoded protein: CSVPLNTGAFF.

This clonotype was seen many times. The chain links TRBV5-1 to TRBJ1-1, with D possibly being TRBD1 (6 bases). V was shortened by 5 bases and J by 11 bases, with 13 bases between the two germline ends. Germline V gene sequence: CDR1 SGHRS, CDR2 YFSETQ. The CDR3 consists of 11 residues. The CDR3 bases are TGCGCCAGCAGTGAACAGGGAAGTGCTTTCTTT. Its translation: CASSEQGSAFF.

Many counts were recorded for this clonotype. V is TRBV24-1 and J is TRBJ2-7; possibly TRBD2 for D (5 bases). V was cut by 5 bases and J by 7 bases, with 8 bases left in between. The germline CDR1 and CDR2 sequences are KGHDR and SFDVKD. The CDR3 is 11 amino acids. CDR3 in amino acids: CATSGRGEQYF. CDR3 nucleotide sequence: TGTGCCACCAGTGGCCGGGGTGAGCAGTACTTC.

Ten or more counts support this clonotype. V is TRBV7-9 and J is TRBJ2-7; D gene ambiguous. V lost 2 bases to trimming and J lost 3 bases, with 5 bases between them. The V gene's germline CDR1 is SEHNR and CDR2 FQNEAQ (reference sequence). The CDR3 contains 12 residues. The CDR3 protein is CASSLQDYEQYF. CDR3 coding DNA: TGTGCCAGCAGCTTACAAGACTACGAGCAGTACTTC.

This clonotype was recorded many times. The rearrangement uses TRBV5-6 and TRBJ2-7, with 7 bases lining up with TRBD1. V shed 0 bases, J shed 2 bases, and the junction held 2 bases outside the gene matches. Germline-derived CDR1 and CDR2 are SGHDT and YYEEEE. This CDR3 is 14 amino acids long. The CDR3 DNA reads TGTGCCAGCAGCTTGGGAGACAGGGCCTACGAGCAGTACTTC. It yields the protein CASSLGDRAYEQYF.

This clonotype was found many times. The chain employs TRBV6-5 and TRBJ2-3, with D possibly matching TRBD2 (6 bases). Trimming stripped 2 bases from V and 5 bases from J, with 17 bases between. CDR1 is MNHEY, CDR2 SVGAGI, per germline. CDR3 length: 16 amino acids. The CDR3 nucleotides read TGTGCCAGCAGTTACGAGGCGGGGTACCTAGGAGATACGCAGTATTTT. Protein product: CASSYEAGYLGDTQYF.

Concerning this clonotype itself: The junction departs from the called germline gene at one end, perhaps through a read error. This chain connects TRBV14 to TRBJ1-4; 8 bases match TRBD1. This CDR3 has 15 amino acids. Looked up from germline, CDR1 is SGHDN and CDR2 is FVKESK. DNA for the CDR3: TGTGCCGGCAGCCAAGATCGGACAGGGTACGAAAAACTGTTTTTT. Its translation is CAGSQDRTGYEKLFF. The entire variable domain, with the rest obtained from reference TRBV14 and TRBJ1-4, is as follows: EAGVTQFPSHSVIEKGQTVTLRCDPISGHDNLYWYRRVMGKEIKFLLHFVKESKQDESGMPNNRFLAERTGGTYSTLKVQPAELEDSGVYFCAGSQDRTGYEKLFFGSGTQLSVL.